The 15 T cell receptor beta chains below were found in one sample sequenced in a study of read filtering for tumor transcriptome and immune sequencing. Molecular barcoded adaptors covering alpha/delta and beta/gamma chains were used on about 0.4 ug RNA. TCRdb recomputed calls from the reads with MiXCR, one row per CDR3 protein. Among 75,000 to 95,000 distinct CDR3 sequences listed, 12% were seen once. The sequenced sample consisted of a population of CD138-negative cells sorted from bone marrow. Receptors originate from a donor older than 35 with multiple myeloma.

This clonotype occurred many times. The gene calls are TRBV28 and TRBJ2-7; D tentatively reads TRBD1 or TRBD2 (5 bases each). The germline V and J ends were trimmed by 4 bases and 2 bases, with 15 bases remaining between them. The CDR3 runs to 15 residues. From germline, CDR1 is MDHEN and CDR2 SYDVKM. CDR3 in amino acids: CASSSVGDEPYEQYF. The CDR3 DNA is TGTGCCAGCAGTTCGGTCGGGGACGAACCCTACGAGCAGTACTTC.

About this clonotype: Germline and junction disagree at one end, which may indicate a read error. The V gene is TRBV2, the J gene TRBJ2-7; unclear D gene. This CDR3 has 12 amino acids. Germline values: CDR1 SNHLY, CDR2 FYNNEI. The CDR3 bases are TGTGTCAGCAGTCGCGGTAACTACGAGCAGTACTTC. Protein: CVSSRGNYEQYF.

The chain employs TRBV2 and TRBJ2-3; 9 nucleotides align to TRBD2. CDR1 SNHLY and CDR2 FYNNEI come from the germline V gene. V lost 4 bases, J lost 6 bases, and 8 bases stayed unmatched. This CDR3 region has 15 residues. The CDR3, as DNA: TGTGCCAGCAGTGCGCCAGCGGGAGGTGGGGATACGCAGTATTTT. This codes for CASSAPAGGGDTQYF.

The V and J genes are TRBV29-1 and TRBJ1-2; 8 bases are a match to TRBD1. The CDR3 runs to 15 residues. Trimming removed 5 bases from V and 0 bases from J; junction bases left unmatched: 8. Per the germline V gene, CDR1 is SQVTM and CDR2 is ANQGSEA. DNA of the CDR3: TGCAGCGTTAATCCGGGACAGGTTGCTAACTATGGCTACACCTTC. It specifies CSVNPGQVANYGYTF.

Comments on this clonotype: With a much larger clone just one base away, this may be a read error. This sequence joins TRBV30 and TRBJ1-5, with a tentative D call TRBD1 (6 bases). CDR1 is GTSNPN, CDR2 SVGIG, per germline (reference sequence). The CDR3 is 14 amino acids. The CDR3 loop is CAWSVGGDNRPQHF. The DNA for the CDR3 is TGTGCCTGGAGTGTGGGAGGGGACAATCGGCCCCAGCATTTT.

In regard to this clonotype: This sequence may be a read error, since a much larger clone differs from it by one base. As DNA, the CDR3 is TGCGCCAGCAGCCAGGTCTTGGACAGGGTGGCCGAAAACATTCAGTACTTC. Translation: CASSQVLDRVAENIQYF. V gene TRBV4-1 combines with J gene TRBJ2-4, with 8 bases lining up with TRBD1. The ends lost 3 bases at V and 5 bases at J; junction bases unmatched: 12. The germline CDR1 and CDR2 sequences are MGHRA and YSYEKL. The CDR3 spans 17 residues.

V gene TRBV2 combines with J gene TRBJ1-5; D not certain. CDR3 size: 13 residues. With 6 bases removed from V and 2 bases from J, the gap between germline ends came to 8 bases. Germline CDR1 and CDR2: SNHLY and FYNNEI. The CDR3 reads CASRVYGNQPQHF. The DNA of the CDR3 is TGTGCCAGCAGGGTCTATGGCAATCAGCCCCAGCATTTT.

With respect to this clonotype: This may be a read error: a much more frequent sequence differs by one nucleotide. The rearrangement links TRBV5-1 to TRBJ1-1; no reliable D call. Germline assignment: CDR1 SGHRS and CDR2 YFSETQ. The CDR3 runs to 14 residues. CDR3 nucleotides: TGCGCCAGCAGCTTGGGCGGGGATGACACTGAAGCTTCCTTT. Its translation is CASSLGGDDTEASF. Complete variable domain (other parts from reference TRBV5-1 and TRBJ1-1): KAGVTQTPRYLIKTRGQQVTLSCSPISGHRSVSWYQQTPGQGLQFLFEYFSETQRNKGNFPGRFSGRQFSNSRSEMNVSTLELGDSALYLCASSLGGDDTEASFGQGTRLTVV.

This clonotype was observed at least ten times. This sequence joins TRBV6-2 or TRBV6-3 and TRBJ1-5, with D uncertain. Trimming left V 2 bases short and J 4 bases short, with 6 bases between. The CDR3 length is 13 residues. Per germline, CDR1 MNHEY and CDR2 SVGEGT. The CDR3 loop is CASSYSRNQPQHF. The CDR3 nucleotides are TGTGCCAGCAGTTACAGCCGTAATCAGCCCCAGCATTTT.

This clonotype showed up just a few times. The chain links TRBV6-2 or TRBV6-3 to TRBJ1-5, with D tentatively TRBD1 (6 bases). There are 15 residues in the CDR3. Germline assignment: CDR1 MNHEY and CDR2 SVGEGT. V lost 5 bases, J lost 3 bases, and 14 bases lay in between. CDR3 DNA sequence: TGTGCCAGCAGTCCCGAAGGGGGTAACAATCAGCCCCAGCATTTT. It translates to CASSPEGGNNQPQHF.

This clonotype came up many times. This sequence joins TRBV29-1 and TRBJ2-2; TRBD1 is a possible D gene (5 bases). This CDR3 has 13 residues. Trimming took off 4 bases at V and 3 bases at J, with 9 bases between the two ends. The germline V gene has CDR1 SQVTM and CDR2 ANQGSEA. The CDR3 nucleotides read TGCAGCGTTGGCAGGGCGGACACCGGGGAGCTGTTTTTT. Encoded protein: CSVGRADTGELFF.

This clonotype has at least ten counts. CDR3 sequence reads: CASSRQFLTYNEQFF. DNA of the CDR3: TGTGCCAGCAGCAGACAGTTCCTAACCTACAATGAGCAGTTCTTC. J is TRBJ2-1 and V is TRBV7-9; tentative D call: TRBD1 (5 bases). The V end was cut by 5 bases, the J end by 2 bases, with 13 bases between. The germline gives CDR1 SEHNR, CDR2 FQNEAQ (reference sequence). The CDR3 sequence is 15 residues long.

The J gene is TRBJ2-1, the V gene TRBV5-1; the D gene is possibly TRBD2 (6 bases). The ends were cut back, 7 bases at V and 6 bases at J, with 14 bases in the middle. This CDR3 is built from 13 residues. Per the germline V gene, CDR1 is SGHRS and CDR2 is YFSETQ. DNA of the CDR3: TGCGCCAGCGGTCCAGGGACTCTCAATGAGCAGTTCTTC. It specifies CASGPGTLNEQFF. Drawing the rest from reference TRBV5-1 and TRBJ2-1, the complete variable domain is KAGVTQTPRYLIKTRGQQVTLSCSPISGHRSVSWYQQTPGQGLQFLFEYFSETQRNKGNFPGRFSGRQFSNSRSEMNVSTLELGDSALYLCASGPGTLNEQFFGPGTRLTVL.

The chain uses TRBV4-1 and TRBJ1-4; maybe TRBD1 (5 bases). The CDR3 has 15 residues. The V gene lost 1 base and the J gene lost 7 bases, with 13 bases spanning the gap. Germline CDR1 is MGHRA and CDR2 is YSYEKL. The chain's CDR3 is CASSQAGAGSEKLFF. CDR3 bases: TGCGCCAGCAGCCAAGCCGGGGCGGGCAGTGAAAAACTGTTTTTT.

The chain uses TRBV20-1 and TRBJ2-2; D ambiguous. This CDR3 contains 16 residues. Germline V lookup: CDR1 DFQATT, CDR2 SNEGSKA (reference sequence). Deletions cut 0 bases from V and 2 bases from J, with 13 bases between. The chain's CDR3 is CSARDPRAGNTGELFF. The CDR3 DNA reads TGCAGTGCTAGAGATCCCCGGGCAGGCAACACCGGGGAGCTGTTTTTT.